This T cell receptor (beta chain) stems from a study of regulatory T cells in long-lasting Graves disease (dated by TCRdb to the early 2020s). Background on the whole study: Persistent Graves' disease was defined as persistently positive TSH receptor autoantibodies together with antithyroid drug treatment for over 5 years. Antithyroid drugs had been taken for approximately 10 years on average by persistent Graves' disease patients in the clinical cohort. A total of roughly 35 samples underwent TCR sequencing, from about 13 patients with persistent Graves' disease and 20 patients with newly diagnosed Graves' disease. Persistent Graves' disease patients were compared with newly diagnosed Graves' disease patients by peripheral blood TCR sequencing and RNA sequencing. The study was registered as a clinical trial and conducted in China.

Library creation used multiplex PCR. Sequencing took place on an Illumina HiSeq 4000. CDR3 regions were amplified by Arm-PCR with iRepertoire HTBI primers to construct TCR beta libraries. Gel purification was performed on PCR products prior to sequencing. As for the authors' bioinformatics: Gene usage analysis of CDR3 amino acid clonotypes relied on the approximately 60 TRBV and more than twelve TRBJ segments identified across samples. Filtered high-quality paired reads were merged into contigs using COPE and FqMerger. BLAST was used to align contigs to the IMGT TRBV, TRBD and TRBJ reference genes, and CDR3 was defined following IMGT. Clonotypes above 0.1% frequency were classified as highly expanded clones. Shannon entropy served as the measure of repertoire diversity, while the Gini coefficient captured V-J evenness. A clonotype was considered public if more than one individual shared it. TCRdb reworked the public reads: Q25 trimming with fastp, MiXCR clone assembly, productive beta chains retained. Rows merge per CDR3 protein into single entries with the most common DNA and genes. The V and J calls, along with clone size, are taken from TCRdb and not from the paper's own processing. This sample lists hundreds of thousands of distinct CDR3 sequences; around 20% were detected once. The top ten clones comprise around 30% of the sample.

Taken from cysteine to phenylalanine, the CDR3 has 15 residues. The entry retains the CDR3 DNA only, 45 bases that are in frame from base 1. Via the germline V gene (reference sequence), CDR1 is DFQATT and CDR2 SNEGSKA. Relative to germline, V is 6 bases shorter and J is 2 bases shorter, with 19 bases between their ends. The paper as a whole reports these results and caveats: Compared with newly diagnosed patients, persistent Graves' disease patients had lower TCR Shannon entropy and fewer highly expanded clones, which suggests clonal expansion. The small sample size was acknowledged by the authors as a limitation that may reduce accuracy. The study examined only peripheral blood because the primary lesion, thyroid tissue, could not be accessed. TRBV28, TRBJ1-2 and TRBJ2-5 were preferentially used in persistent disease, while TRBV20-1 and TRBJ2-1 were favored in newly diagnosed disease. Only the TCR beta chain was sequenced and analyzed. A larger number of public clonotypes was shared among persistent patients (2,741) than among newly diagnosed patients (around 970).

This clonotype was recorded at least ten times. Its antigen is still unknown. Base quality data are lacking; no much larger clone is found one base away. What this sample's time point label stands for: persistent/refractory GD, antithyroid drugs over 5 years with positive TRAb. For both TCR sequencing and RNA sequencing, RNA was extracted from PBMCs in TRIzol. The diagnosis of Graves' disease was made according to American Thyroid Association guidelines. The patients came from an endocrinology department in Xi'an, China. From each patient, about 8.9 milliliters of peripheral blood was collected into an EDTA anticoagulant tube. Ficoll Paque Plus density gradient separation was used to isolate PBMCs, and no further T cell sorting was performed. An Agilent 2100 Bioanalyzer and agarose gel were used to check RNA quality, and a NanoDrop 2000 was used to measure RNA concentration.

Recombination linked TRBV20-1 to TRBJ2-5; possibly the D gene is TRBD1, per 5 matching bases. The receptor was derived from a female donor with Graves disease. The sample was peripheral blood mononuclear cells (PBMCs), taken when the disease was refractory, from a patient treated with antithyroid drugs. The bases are TGCAGTGCACAGGACGTAACGGCGACGCAAGAGACCCAGTACTTC. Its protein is CSAQDVTATQETQYF.